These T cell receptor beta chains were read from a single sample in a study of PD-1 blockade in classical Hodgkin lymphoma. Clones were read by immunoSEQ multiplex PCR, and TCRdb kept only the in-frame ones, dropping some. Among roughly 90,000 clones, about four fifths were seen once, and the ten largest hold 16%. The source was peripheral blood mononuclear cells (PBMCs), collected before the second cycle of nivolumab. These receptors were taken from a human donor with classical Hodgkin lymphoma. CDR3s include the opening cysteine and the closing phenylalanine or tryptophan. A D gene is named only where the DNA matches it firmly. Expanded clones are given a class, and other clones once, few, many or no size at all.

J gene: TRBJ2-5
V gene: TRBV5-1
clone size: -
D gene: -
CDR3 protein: CASSLTPGVETQYF
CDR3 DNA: TGCGCCAGCAGCTTGACTCCCGGGGTAGAGACCCAGTACTTC

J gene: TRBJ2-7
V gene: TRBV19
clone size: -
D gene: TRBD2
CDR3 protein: CASSASTSGRAPYEQYF
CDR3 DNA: TGTGCCAGTAGTGCCTCGACTAGCGGGAGGGCTCCCTACGAGCAGTACTTC

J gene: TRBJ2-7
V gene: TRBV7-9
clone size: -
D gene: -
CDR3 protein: CASSRGVVSSYEQYF
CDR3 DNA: TGTGCCAGCAGCCGAGGGGTGGTCTCTTCCTACGAGCAGTACTTC

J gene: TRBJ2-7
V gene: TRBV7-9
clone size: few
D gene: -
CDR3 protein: CASSLVQGVGYEQYF
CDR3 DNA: TGTGCCAGCAGCTTAGTTCAAGGGGTAGGATACGAGCAGTACTTC

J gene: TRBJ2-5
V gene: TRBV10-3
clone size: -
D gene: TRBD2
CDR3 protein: CAIRSVLGLAGQETQYF
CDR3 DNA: TGTGCCATTCGGAGCGTCTTGGGACTAGCGGGCCAAGAGACCCAGTACTTC

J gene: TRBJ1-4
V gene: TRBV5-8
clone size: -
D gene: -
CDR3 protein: CASSLGAYNEKLFF
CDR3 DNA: TGTGCCAGCAGCTTGGGGGCCTATAATGAAAAACTGTTTTTT

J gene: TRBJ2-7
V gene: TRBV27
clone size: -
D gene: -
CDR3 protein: CASSRGTYYEQYF
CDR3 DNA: TGTGCCAGCAGTCGAGGGACTTACTACGAGCAGTACTTC

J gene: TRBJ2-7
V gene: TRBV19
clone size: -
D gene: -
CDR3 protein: CASSIGGAGSYEQYF
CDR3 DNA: TGTGCCAGTAGTATAGGGGGTGCGGGGTCCTACGAGCAGTACTTC

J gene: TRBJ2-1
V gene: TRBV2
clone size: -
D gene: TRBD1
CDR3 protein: CASSAPGQGYNEQFF
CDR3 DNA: TGTGCCAGCAGCGCACCGGGACAGGGATACAATGAGCAGTTCTTC

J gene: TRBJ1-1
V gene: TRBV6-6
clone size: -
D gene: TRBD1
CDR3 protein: CASSGDRGNTEAFF
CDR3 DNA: TGTGCCAGCAGTGGCGACAGGGGTAACACTGAAGCTTTCTTT

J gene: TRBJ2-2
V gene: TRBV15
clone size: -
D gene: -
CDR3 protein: CATSTTPTGELFF
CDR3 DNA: TGTGCCACCAGCACTACCCCGACCGGGGAGCTGTTTTTT

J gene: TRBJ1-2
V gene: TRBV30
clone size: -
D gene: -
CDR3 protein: CACSAWDLANYGYTF
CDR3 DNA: TGTGCCTGTTCCGCGTGGGACCTCGCTAACTATGGCTACACCTTC

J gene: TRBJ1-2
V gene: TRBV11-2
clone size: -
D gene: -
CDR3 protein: CASSLVVALKFYGYTF
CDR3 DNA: TGTGCCAGCAGCTTAGTGGTAGCACTAAAATTTTATGGCTACACCTTC

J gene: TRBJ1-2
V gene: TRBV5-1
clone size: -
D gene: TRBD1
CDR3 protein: CASSSEQGAYYGYTF
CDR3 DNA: TGCGCCAGCAGCTCCGAACAGGGGGCATATTATGGCTACACCTTC

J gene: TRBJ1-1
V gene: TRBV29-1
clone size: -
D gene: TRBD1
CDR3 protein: CSVDRAGGSGTEAFF
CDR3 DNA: TGCAGCGTTGATAGGGCAGGGGGCTCGGGCACTGAAGCTTTCTTT

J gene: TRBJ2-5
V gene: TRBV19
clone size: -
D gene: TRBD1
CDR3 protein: CASSLGTGGKQETQYF
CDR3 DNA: TGTGCCAGTAGTTTGGGGACAGGGGGCAAACAAGAGACCCAGTACTTC

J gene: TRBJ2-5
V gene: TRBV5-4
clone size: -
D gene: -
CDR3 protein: CASSNAGGEQETQYF
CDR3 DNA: TGTGCCAGCAGCAACGCTGGGGGAGAACAAGAGACCCAGTACTTC

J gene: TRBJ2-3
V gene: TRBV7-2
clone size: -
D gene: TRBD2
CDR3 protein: CASSLSSGYTDTQYF
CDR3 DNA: TGTGCCAGCAGCCTATCTAGCGGATACACAGATACGCAGTATTTT

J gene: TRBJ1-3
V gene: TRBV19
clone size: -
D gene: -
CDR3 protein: CASSIGSARISGNTIYF
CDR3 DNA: TGTGCCAGTAGTATCGGGTCTGCGAGGATCTCTGGAAACACCATATATTTT

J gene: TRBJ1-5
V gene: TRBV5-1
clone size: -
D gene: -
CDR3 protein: CASSLGPTGGNQPQHF
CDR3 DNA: TGCGCCAGCAGCTTGGGGCCGACGGGGGGCAATCAGCCCCAGCATTTT

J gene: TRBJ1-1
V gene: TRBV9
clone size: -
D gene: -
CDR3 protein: CASSDGQINTEAFF
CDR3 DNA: TGTGCCAGCAGCGACGGACAGATAAACACTGAAGCTTTCTTT

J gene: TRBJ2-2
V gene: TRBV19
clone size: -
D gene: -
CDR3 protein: CASSLQGISNTGELFF
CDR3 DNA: TGTGCCAGTAGTCTACAGGGAATTTCGAACACCGGGGAGCTGTTTTTT

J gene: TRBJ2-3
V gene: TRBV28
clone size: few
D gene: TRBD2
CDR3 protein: CASGDGGRSTDTQYF
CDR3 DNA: TGTGCCAGCGGGGATGGCGGGAGGAGCACAGATACGCAGTATTTT

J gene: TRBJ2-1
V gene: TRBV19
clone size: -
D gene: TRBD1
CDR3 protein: CASSTRQGGYNEQFF
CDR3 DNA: TGTGCCAGTAGTACTAGACAGGGGGGATACAATGAGCAGTTCTTC

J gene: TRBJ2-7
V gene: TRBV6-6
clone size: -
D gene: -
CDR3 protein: CASSSPTLSSYEQYF
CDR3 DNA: TGTGCCAGCAGTTCCCCGACCCTTTCGAGTTACGAGCAGTACTTC

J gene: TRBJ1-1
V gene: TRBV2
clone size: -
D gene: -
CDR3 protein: CASSPLGSMNTEAFF
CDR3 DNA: TGTGCCAGCAGTCCTCTGGGCAGCATGAACACTGAAGCTTTCTTT

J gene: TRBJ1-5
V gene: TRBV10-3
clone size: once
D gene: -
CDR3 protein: CAISDYGRDQPQHF
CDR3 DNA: TGTGCCATCAGTGATTACGGCAGGGATCAGCCCCAGCATTTT

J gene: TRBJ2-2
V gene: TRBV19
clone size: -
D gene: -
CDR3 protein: CASSGVRRTANTGELFF
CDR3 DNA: TGTGCCAGTAGTGGGGTCCGGCGAACCGCGAACACCGGGGAGCTGTTTTTT

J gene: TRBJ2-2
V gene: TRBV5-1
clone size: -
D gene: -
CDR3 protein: CASSWGSVTGELFF
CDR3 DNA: TGCGCCAGCAGCTGGGGATCTGTAACCGGGGAGCTGTTTTTT

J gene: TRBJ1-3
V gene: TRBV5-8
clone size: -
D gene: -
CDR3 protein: CASSFRGQRNSGNTIYF
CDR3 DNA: TGTGCCAGCAGCTTTAGAGGACAGCGGAACTCTGGAAACACCATATATTTT

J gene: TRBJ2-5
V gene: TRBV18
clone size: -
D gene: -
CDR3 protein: CASSPRYPQETQYF
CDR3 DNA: TGTGCCAGCTCACCAAGGTATCCTCAAGAGACCCAGTACTTC

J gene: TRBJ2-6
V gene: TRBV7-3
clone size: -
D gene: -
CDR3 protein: CASRSGSGANVLTF
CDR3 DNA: TGTGCCAGCAGGTCAGGGTCCGGGGCCAACGTCCTGACTTTC

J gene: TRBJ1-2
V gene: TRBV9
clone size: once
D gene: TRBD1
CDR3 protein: CASSVMGQGNYGYTF
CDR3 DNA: TGTGCCAGCAGCGTAATGGGACAGGGAAACTATGGCTACACCTTC

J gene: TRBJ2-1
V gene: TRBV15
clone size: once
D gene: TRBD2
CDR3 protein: CATQDLKDRVAGAYEQFF
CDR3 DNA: TGTGCCACGCAAGATCTCAAGGATCGAGTAGCGGGAGCCTATGAGCAGTTCTTC

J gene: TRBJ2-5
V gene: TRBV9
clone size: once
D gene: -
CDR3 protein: CASSVGVGRSYQETQYF
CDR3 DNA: TGTGCCAGCAGCGTAGGTGTGGGGCGCTCGTACCAAGAGACCCAGTACTTC

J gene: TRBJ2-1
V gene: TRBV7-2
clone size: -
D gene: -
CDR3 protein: CASSLDAVDNEQFF
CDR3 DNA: TGTGCCAGCAGCTTAGATGCGGTGGACAATGAGCAGTTCTTC

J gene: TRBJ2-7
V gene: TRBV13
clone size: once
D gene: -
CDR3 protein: CASSTMTGWGFEQYF
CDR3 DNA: TGTGCCAGCAGCACTATGACGGGCTGGGGATTCGAGCAGTACTTC

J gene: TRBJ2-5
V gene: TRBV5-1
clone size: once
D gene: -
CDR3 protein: CASSYEVGGQYF
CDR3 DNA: TGCGCCAGCAGCTACGAGGTTGGGGGCCAGTACTTC

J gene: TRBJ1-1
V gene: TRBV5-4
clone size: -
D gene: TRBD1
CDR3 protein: CASSWADRALNTEAFF
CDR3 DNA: TGTGCCAGCAGCTGGGCGGACAGGGCGCTGAACACTGAAGCTTTCTTT

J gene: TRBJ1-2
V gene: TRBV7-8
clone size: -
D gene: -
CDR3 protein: CASSLLIGNYGYTF
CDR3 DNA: TGTGCCAGCAGCCTACTAATAGGGAACTATGGCTACACCTTC

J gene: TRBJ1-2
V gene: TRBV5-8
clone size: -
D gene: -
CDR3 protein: CASSRLGSYGYTF
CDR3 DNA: TGTGCCAGCAGCCGGTTGGGGAGCTATGGCTACACCTTC

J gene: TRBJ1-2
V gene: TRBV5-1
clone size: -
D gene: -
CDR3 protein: CASSSTANYGYTF
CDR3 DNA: TGCGCCAGCAGTTCGACAGCTAACTATGGCTACACCTTC

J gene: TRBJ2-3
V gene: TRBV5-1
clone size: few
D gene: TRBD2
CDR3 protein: CASSPPLAGGHTQYF
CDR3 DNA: TGCGCCAGCAGCCCGCCACTAGCGGGAGGACATACGCAGTATTTT

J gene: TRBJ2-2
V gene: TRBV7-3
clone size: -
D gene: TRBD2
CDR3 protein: CASSLQPSGAAAGELFF
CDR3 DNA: TGTGCCAGCAGCTTACAGCCTAGCGGGGCGGCGGCCGGGGAGCTGTTTTTT